These 4 T cell receptor beta chains share one sample of origin, sequenced in a study of T cell repertoires in cytomegalovirus infection (dated by TCRdb to the late 2010s). The instrument given in TCRdb is Illumina HiSeq 1500. TCRdb handled the public reads itself, with Q25 trimming in fastp and clone calling in MiXCR, and kept productive beta chains. One record per CDR3 amino acid sequence lists the most common genes and DNA. In this sample the table shows 450,000 to 650,000 distinct CDR3 sequences, roughly 29% of which occur a single time. The top ten clones comprise roughly 13% of the sample. The sequenced sample consisted of PBMCs. Every receptor here comes from a human donor in good health (CMV status not recorded). Some clones in this sample may be carry-over from other donors' samples.

This clonotype has a handful of counts. This sequence joins TRBV7-6 and TRBJ1-2; 7 nucleotides agree with TRBD1. CDR1 SGHVS and CDR2 FNYEAQ come from the germline V gene. After removal of 4 bases from V and 2 bases from J, the junction contained 7 bases not matched to a gene. This CDR3 has 15 residues. As DNA, the CDR3 is TGTGCCAGCAGCTCTCACCGACAGGGAAACTATGGCTACACCTTC. Translation gives CASSSHRQGNYGYTF.

As regards this clonotype: One junction end disagrees with the germline gene, perhaps due to a read error. V and J are TRBV5-3 and TRBJ1-1, with D unresolved. TRBV5-3 is marked as an open reading frame, function uncertain. CDR3 length: 16 residues. The CDR3 region is CASSLPGFSRVTEAFF. CDR3 DNA: TGTGCCAGCAGCTTGCCCGGGTTCAGCCGAGTCACTGAAGCTTTCTTT.

There are a few counts of this clonotype. V usage is TRBV4-1 and J usage is TRBJ1-1; no clear D gene. The germline V gene encodes CDR1 MGHRA and CDR2 YSYEKL. V was shortened by 1 base and J by 1 base, with 10 bases between the two germline ends. The CDR3 is 15 residues long. CDR3 protein: CASSQGGEPNTEAFF. In DNA, the CDR3 is TGCGCCAGCAGCCAAGGAGGAGAACCGAACACTGAAGCTTTCTTT.

The chain combines TRBV24-1 with TRBJ2-5; possibly TRBD1 for D (6 bases). This CDR3 region has 14 residues. CDR1 and CDR2 (germline): KGHDR, SFDVKD. V dropped 7 bases and J dropped 0 bases, with 11 bases sitting between them. CDR3 in DNA: TGTGCCACCAGCCCGGACAGATACCAAGAGACCCAGTACTTC. This codes for CATSPDRYQETQYF.